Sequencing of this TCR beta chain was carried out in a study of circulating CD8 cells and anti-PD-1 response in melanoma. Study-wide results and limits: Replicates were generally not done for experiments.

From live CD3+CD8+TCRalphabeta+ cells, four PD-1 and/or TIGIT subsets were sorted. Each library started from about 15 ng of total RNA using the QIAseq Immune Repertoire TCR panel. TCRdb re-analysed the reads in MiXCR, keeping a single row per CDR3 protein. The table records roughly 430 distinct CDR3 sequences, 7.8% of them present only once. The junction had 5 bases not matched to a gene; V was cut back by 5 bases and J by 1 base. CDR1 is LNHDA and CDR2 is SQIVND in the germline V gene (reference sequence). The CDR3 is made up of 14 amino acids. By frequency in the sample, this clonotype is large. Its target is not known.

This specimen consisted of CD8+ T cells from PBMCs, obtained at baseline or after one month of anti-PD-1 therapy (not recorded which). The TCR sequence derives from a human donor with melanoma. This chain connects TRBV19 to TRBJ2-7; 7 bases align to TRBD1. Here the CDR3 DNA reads TGTGCCAGTAGTCGGACAGGCTTTTCCTACGAGCAGTACTTC. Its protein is CASSRTGFSYEQYF.